Listed here are 5 T cell receptor beta chains from one sample, sequenced in a study of identifying expanded T cells in peripheral blood (dated by TCRdb to about 2019). Libraries came from the immunoSEQ multiplex PCR assay. TCRdb's version of the immuneACCESS table is confined to in-frame rearrangements and falls short of the full clone set. An unresolved V gene accounts for under half of the shortfall where checked; the remainder is of unknown origin. Recorded for this sample are 81,000 or so clones; about four fifths of them occurred a single time. The ten largest clones take up around a fifth of the sample. Sequencing was done on a sample of blood. The source of these receptors is a person aged 18 to 75 in good health.

The chain employs TRBV5-8 and TRBJ2-7; no clear D. This CDR3 spans 12 amino acids. Germline lookup yields CDR1 SGHTS and CDR2 YDEGEE. Trimming took off 4 bases at V and 3 bases at J, with 8 bases between the two ends. The DNA for the CDR3 is TGTGCCAGCAGCCGTGTAAACTACGAGCAGTACTTC. It encodes CASSRVNYEQYF.

The chain couples TRBV28 to TRBJ2-1; 7 bases are shared with TRBD2. Germline-derived CDR1 and CDR2 are MDHEN and SYDVKM. The CDR3 is 14 amino acids. V trimming: 8 bases; J trimming: 9 bases; junction bases outside the gene matches: 13. CDR3 in amino acids: CASLSLAEVPEQFF. CDR3 in DNA: TGTGCCAGCCTATCTCTAGCGGAGGTACCTGAGCAGTTCTTC. Looking up the rest from reference TRBV28 and TRBJ2-1 gives the full variable domain: DVKVTQSSRYLVKRTGEKVFLECVQDMDHENMFWYRQDPGLGLRLIYFSYDVKMKEKGDIPEGYSVSREKKERFSLILESASTNQTSMYLCASLSLAEVPEQFFGPGTRLTVL.

This chain links TRBV10-3 with TRBJ2-1, with D hard to call. The germline V and J ends were trimmed by 9 bases and 1 base, with 7 bases remaining between them. The CDR3 consists of 12 residues. Per the germline V gene, CDR1 is ENHRY and CDR2 is SYGVKD. The CDR3 bases are TGTGCCATAGGGCAATCCTACAATGAGCAGTTCTTC. Translation: CAIGQSYNEQFF.

The rearrangement joins TRBV11-3 to TRBJ2-2; TRBD2 might be the D (6 bases). V was clipped by 5 bases and J by 4 bases, with 11 bases between them. The CDR3 spans 14 residues. CDR1 SGHNT and CDR2 YENEEA come from the germline V gene. The DNA for the CDR3 is TGTGCCAGCAGCGCGGGACTTACCACCGGGGAGCTGTTTTTT. This encodes CASSAGLTTGELFF.

The chain employs TRBV19 and TRBJ2-7; 10 bases align to TRBD2. Germline values: CDR1 LNHDA, CDR2 SQIVND (reference sequence). V shed 0 bases and J 6 bases; nucleotides not matched to a gene: 8. This CDR3 has 16 residues. CDR3 coding DNA: TGTGCCAGTAGTATAGATCGAAGCGGGAGGGGCTCCGAGCAGTACTTC. This sequence encodes CASSIDRSGRGSEQYF.